One sample yielded the 8 T cell receptor beta chains listed below, sequenced in a study of early T cells in non-severe SARS-CoV-2 infection. Each CDR3 protein is one row after TCRdb ran MiXCR on the 5' RACE reads. The data contain about 60,000 distinct CDR3 sequences, around 11% of them singletons. The specimen comprised whole blood, sampled at baseline. The receptors derive from an adult who was a healthcare worker with PCR-confirmed SARS-CoV-2 infection or an uninfected control (not recorded which).

V usage is TRBV30 and J usage is TRBJ1-1; D is unclear. CDR1 and CDR2 from the germline V gene are GTSNPN and SVGIG (reference sequence). The CDR3 length is 12 residues. The CDR3 DNA reads as TGTGCTCTCAACATCTTAGACCGGGAAGCTTTCTTT. Translation gives CALNILDREAFF. The variable domain in full, completed from reference TRBV30 and TRBJ1-1, reads SQTIHQWPATLVQPVGSPLSLECTVEGTSNPNLYWYRQAAGRGLQLLFYSVGIGQISSEVPQNLSASRPQDRQFILSSKKLLLSDSGFYLCALNILDREAFFGQGTRLTVV.

A few counts support this clonotype. This chain uses TRBV4-1 with TRBJ1-1; no clear D gene. The CDR3 sequence is 15 residues long. The V end was cut by 4 bases, the J end by 0 bases, with 12 bases between. The germline V gene encodes CDR1 MGHRA and CDR2 YSYEKL. CDR3 residues: CASSLPIPVNTEAFF. The CDR3 bases are TGCGCCAGCAGCCTCCCGATACCTGTGAACACTGAAGCTTTCTTT.

This clonotype turned up a few times. This rearrangement joins TRBV6-1 to TRBJ2-3, with D perhaps TRBD2 (6 bases). V gave up 6 bases and J gave up 2 bases, with 21 bases separating them. This CDR3 has 17 residues. Germline V gene lookup returns CDR1 MNHNS and CDR2 SASEGT. The CDR3 DNA sequence: TGTGCCAGCAGAGAGTACCCGGGACTCGCAACCACAGATACGCAGTATTTT. Translated, it gives CASREYPGLATTDTQYF.

This clonotype was recorded many times. The chain joins TRBV11-2 to TRBJ1-1; a possible D gene is TRBD1 (5 bases). CDR1 and CDR2 from the germline V gene are SGHAT and FQNNGV. The V and J ends lost 6 bases and 1 base respectively, with 21 bases between them. The CDR3 runs to 17 residues. The CDR3 sequence is CASSQGYRTNWNTEAFF. The DNA of the CDR3 is TGTGCCAGCAGTCAAGGATACAGGACGAATTGGAACACTGAAGCTTTCTTT.

This clonotype turned up a few times. This rearrangement joins TRBV12-3 or TRBV12-4 to TRBJ1-2, with D possibly being TRBD1 (5 bases). The V end was cut by 4 bases, the J end by 5 bases, with 8 bases between. The CDR3 spans 12 residues. CDR3: CASSSQGYGYTF. As DNA, the CDR3 is TGTGCCAGCAGTTCTCAGGGTTATGGCTACACCTTC.

This clonotype has a handful of counts. This sequence joins TRBV14 and TRBJ1-2; 8 bases match TRBD1. The CDR3 is 14 residues long. The germline V gene encodes CDR1 SGHDN and CDR2 FVKESK. J was trimmed by 13 bases and V by 3 bases; bases with no gene match: 13. CDR3 nucleotide sequence: TGTGCCAGCAGCCAGACCGACAGGGGTCCCGGGGGCACCTTC. Encoded protein: CASSQTDRGPGGTF.

The chain employs TRBV7-2 and TRBJ2-5; 7 bases line up with TRBD2. The CDR3 covers 15 residues. Germline CDR1 and CDR2: SGHTA and FQGNSA. Trimming cost V 7 bases and J 3 bases; bases outside gene matches: 11. CDR3 protein: CASTLQAGRKETQYF. CDR3 nucleotides: TGTGCCAGCACCCTACAAGCGGGGCGCAAAGAGACCCAGTACTTC.

There are a few counts of this clonotype. The chain recombines TRBV18 with TRBJ1-3; 7 bases are a match to TRBD1. CDR1 is KGHSH and CDR2 is LQKENI in the germline V gene. V lost 2 bases to trimming and J lost 2 bases; unmatched junction nucleotides: 0. CDR3 size: 14 residues. The DNA for the CDR3 is TGTGCCAGCTCACCAGGGACAGCTGGAAACACCATATATTTT. Its translation: CASSPGTAGNTIYF.